A single sample is the source of the 20 T cell receptor beta chains below, sequenced in a study of cytomegalovirus exposure and HLA in healthy donors listed by TCRdb under 2017. The receptor library was made with the immunoSEQ multiplex PCR assay. TCRdb holds this immuneACCESS table with in-frame rearrangements only. Some clones are missing; in checked studies, unresolved V genes explain under half, and the rest has no known cause. The sample has about 240,000 clones on record, 75% to 90% of them singletons. The ten largest make up 0.95% to 1.5% of the sample. Sequencing was done on a sample of PBMCs. The receptor source for this set is a woman aged 30 to 39 in good health and CMV-seropositive.

The chain has TRBV6-5 and TRBJ2-1; TRBD2 aligns across 14 bases. Germline loops: CDR1 MNHEY, CDR2 SVGAGI. The CDR3 is made up of 14 amino acids. V trimming: 6 bases; J trimming: 6 bases; junction bases outside the gene matches: 1. Here the CDR3 reads CASSGLAGGNEQFF. CDR3 nucleotide sequence: TGTGCCAGCAGCGGACTAGCGGGAGGCAATGAGCAGTTCTTC.

This clone appeared a single time. This chain links TRBV27 with TRBJ1-2; D is ambiguous. In germline, CDR1 is MNHEY, CDR2 SMNVEV (reference sequence). The CDR3 has 15 residues. The V and J ends lost 2 bases and 8 bases respectively, with 18 bases between them. DNA for the CDR3: TGTGCCAGCAGTTTAGCTCTAGATAGTCTTTGGGGCTACACCTTC. Protein sequence: CASSLALDSLWGYTF.

The chain recombines TRBV19 with TRBJ2-7; 7 nucleotides align to TRBD2. The CDR3 is 15 amino acids. Losses at the gene ends were 5 bases for V and 5 bases for J; bases not matched to a gene: 12. Germline V gene sequence: CDR1 LNHDA, CDR2 SQIVND (reference sequence). The DNA for the CDR3 is TGTGCCAGTAGTGGGGGGGATTTCACAGTAAACGAGCAGTACTTC. It is translated as CASSGGDFTVNEQYF.

The chain combines TRBV6-1 with TRBJ2-7, with 7 bases identical to TRBD1. The CDR3 is 14 residues long. From germline, CDR1 is MNHNS and CDR2 SASEGT. Losses at the gene ends were 6 bases for V and 0 bases for J; bases not matched to a gene: 5. CDR3 nucleotides: TGTGCCAGCAGCCGGACAGGTTTCTCCTACGAGCAGTACTTC. Translating it yields CASSRTGFSYEQYF.

The rearrangement uses TRBV11-3 and TRBJ2-1; D is undetermined. This CDR3 region has 11 residues. Between the trimmed V and J ends, which lost 1 base and 14 bases, there was a span of 9 bases. In germline, CDR1 is SGHNT, CDR2 YENEEA. Here the CDR3 reads CASSLGASKFF. In nucleotides, the CDR3 is TGTGCCAGCAGCTTAGGGGCCTCAAAGTTCTTC.

V is TRBV4-1 and J is TRBJ2-1; tentatively, D is TRBD2 (5 bases). The V end was cut by 2 bases, the J end by 3 bases, with 8 bases between. This CDR3 has 14 amino acids. Germline V gene sequence: CDR1 MGHRA, CDR2 YSYEKL. The CDR3 spells CASSQTRVYNEQFF. In DNA form, the CDR3 reads TGCGCCAGCAGCCAAACTAGGGTCTACAATGAGCAGTTCTTC.

The rearrangement uses TRBV19 and TRBJ2-7; D gene uncertain. V was trimmed by 3 bases and J by 3 bases, leaving 6 bases between them. This CDR3 has 12 amino acids. Germline CDR1 LNHDA, CDR2 SQIVND (reference sequence). CDR3 sequence reads: CASSINNYEQYF. In DNA form, the CDR3 reads TGTGCCAGTAGTATTAACAACTACGAGCAGTACTTC.

The rearrangement links TRBV6-6 to TRBJ2-7, with TRBD2 matching 12 bases. Per the germline V gene, CDR1 is MNHNY and CDR2 is SVGAGI (reference sequence). The CDR3 totals 15 residues. After removal of 5 bases from V and 7 bases from J, the junction contained 9 bases not matched to a gene. CDR3 nucleotides: TGTGCCAGCAGTCGCCGACTAGCGGGAGCCTTGGAGCAGTACTTC. Encoded protein: CASSRRLAGALEQYF.

V and J are TRBV4-2 and TRBJ2-7; TRBD2 matches at 7 bases. Germline CDR1 is LGHNA and CDR2 is YNFKEQ. This CDR3 has 15 residues. Unmatched junction bases numbered 9, after V lost 2 bases and J lost 5 bases. The CDR3 loop reads CASSQTAGPPDEQYF. The CDR3 DNA reads as TGTGCCAGCAGCCAAACAGCGGGACCTCCGGACGAGCAGTACTTC.

The chain is built from TRBV5-1 and TRBJ2-2; the D gene is possibly TRBD2 (6 bases). This CDR3 has 16 amino acids. V lost 2 bases, J lost 5 bases, and 16 bases lay in between. Germline-derived CDR1 and CDR2 are SGHRS and YFSETQ. CDR3 residues: CASSFDSTGVTGELFF. In DNA, the CDR3 is TGCGCCAGCAGCTTTGATTCGACGGGAGTGACCGGGGAGCTGTTTTTT.

The J gene is TRBJ2-2, the V gene TRBV12-5, with 9 bases aligning to TRBD2. The CDR3 is 20 amino acids. Germline-derived CDR1 and CDR2 are LGHNT and FRNRAP. The J segment lost 7 bases and the V segment lost 3 bases, leaving 21 bases of the junction unmatched. In DNA form, the CDR3 reads TGTGCTAGTGGTTTAGACAGTGGTTTCTTAGCGGGAGTAGAAGTCGGGGAGCTGTTTTTT. Amino acid sequence: CASGLDSGFLAGVEVGELFF.

This chain connects TRBV20-1 to TRBJ1-2, with D tentatively TRBD1 (6 bases). CDR3 length: 11 residues. CDR1 is DFQATT, CDR2 SNEGSKA, per germline (reference sequence). The V end lost 2 bases, the J end lost 5 bases, and 6 bases lay between the germline ends. The CDR3 nucleotides read TGCAGTGCTAGACAGGGGTATGGCTACACCTTC. This codes for CSARQGYGYTF.

The rearrangement uses TRBV13 and TRBJ1-5; 7 bases fit TRBD1. This CDR3 has 13 amino acids. The junction had 5 bases not matched to a gene; V was cut back by 5 bases and J by 7 bases. In germline, CDR1 is PRHDT, CDR2 FYEKMQ (reference sequence). The chain's CDR3 is CASSITRGQPQHF. The CDR3 nucleotides are TGTGCCAGCAGCATTACCAGGGGGCAGCCCCAGCATTTT.

The V call is TRBV6-5, the J call TRBJ2-7; 10 bases agree with TRBD2. CDR3 size: 14 residues. From germline, CDR1 is MNHEY and CDR2 SVGAGI. J was trimmed by 8 bases and V by 7 bases; bases with no gene match: 11. The CDR3 loop is CASKPTSGTLQQYF. CDR3 nucleotides: TGTGCCAGCAAACCCACTAGCGGGACCCTGCAGCAGTACTTC.

The genes are TRBV4-2 and TRBJ2-7; D is unclear. The germline V gene has CDR1 LGHNA and CDR2 YNFKEQ. The CDR3 is 15 residues long. Between the trimmed V and J ends, which lost 0 bases and 6 bases, there was a span of 15 bases. The CDR3 region has the DNA TGTGCCAGCAGCCAAGATAATTCCTTGTCAGGCGAGCAGTACTTC. Amino acids: CASSQDNSLSGEQYF.

In DNA, the CDR3 is TGTGCCAGCAGCACCCGGGGGACAGGGTCCTACGAGCAGTACTTC. Translation: CASSTRGTGSYEQYF. The chain has TRBV11-2 and TRBJ2-7, with 9 bases lining up with TRBD1. The CDR3 loop spans 15 amino acids. Germline CDR1 and CDR2: SGHAT and FQNNGV. After removal of 5 bases from V and 1 base from J, the junction contained 6 bases not matched to a gene.

J is TRBJ2-3 and V is TRBV14, with a tentative D call TRBD2 (6 bases). V lost 0 bases to trimming and J lost 2 bases, with 18 bases between them. The CDR3 runs 18 residues. Germline loops: CDR1 SGHDN, CDR2 FVKESK. The CDR3 DNA sequence: TGTGCCAGCAGCCAAGAATGGAAGTTGGGGGGTCCCACAGATACGCAGTATTTT. Protein: CASSQEWKLGGPTDTQYF.

The genes are TRBV2 and TRBJ2-7; 9 bases align to TRBD2. CDR3 length: 14 residues. Looked up from germline, CDR1 is SNHLY and CDR2 is FYNNEI. V lost 10 bases and J lost 1; bases outside the gene matches: 8. As DNA, the CDR3 is TGTGCCACCCACCCCAGCGGGGGGTCCTACGAGCAGTACTTC. Translating it yields CATHPSGGSYEQYF.

The genes are TRBV27 and TRBJ1-1, with D perhaps matching TRBD1 (6 bases). Trimming took 4 bases from V and 3 from J, leaving 18 bases between them. Per the germline V gene, CDR1 is MNHEY and CDR2 is SMNVEV (reference sequence). CDR3 length: 16 residues. The CDR3 here is CASSYSRGERDTEAFF. Here the CDR3 DNA reads TGTGCCAGCAGTTATTCCAGGGGAGAAAGGGACACTGAAGCTTTCTTT.

CDR3 amino acids: CAISDPFGSGRADGELFF. CDR3 DNA: TGTGCCATCAGTGACCCCTTTGGAAGCGGGAGGGCTGACGGGGAGCTGTTTTTT. This sequence joins TRBV10-3 and TRBJ2-2; 10 bases match TRBD2. The germline V gene encodes CDR1 ENHRY and CDR2 SYGVKD. With 3 bases clipped from V and 7 bases from J, the junction kept 14 bases outside the gene matches. CDR3 length equals 18 residues.